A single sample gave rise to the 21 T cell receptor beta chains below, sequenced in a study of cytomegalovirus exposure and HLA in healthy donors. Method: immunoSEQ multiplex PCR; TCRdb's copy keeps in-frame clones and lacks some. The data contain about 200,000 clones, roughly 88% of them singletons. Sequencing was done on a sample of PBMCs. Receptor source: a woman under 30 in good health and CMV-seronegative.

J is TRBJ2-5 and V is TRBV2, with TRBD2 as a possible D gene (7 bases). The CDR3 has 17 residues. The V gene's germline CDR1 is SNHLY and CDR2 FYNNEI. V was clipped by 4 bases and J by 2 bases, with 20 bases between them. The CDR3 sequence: CASSGGAGARSQETQYF. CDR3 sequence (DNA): TGTGCCAGCAGTGGGGGGGCGGGGGCGAGGAGTCAAGAGACCCAGTACTTC.

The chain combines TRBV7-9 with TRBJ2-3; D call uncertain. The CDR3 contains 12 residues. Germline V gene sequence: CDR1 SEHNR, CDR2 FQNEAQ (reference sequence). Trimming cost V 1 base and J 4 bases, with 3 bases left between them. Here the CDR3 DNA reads TGTGCCAGCAGCTTAGGAGCAGATACGCAGTATTTT. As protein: CASSLGADTQYF. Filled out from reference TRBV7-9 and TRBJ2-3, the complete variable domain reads DTGVSQNPRHKITKRGQNVTFRCDPISEHNRLYWYRQTLGQGPEFLTYFQNEAQLEKSRLLSDRFSAERPKGSFSTLEIQRTEQGDSAMYLCASSLGADTQYFGPGTRLTVL.

CDR3 loop: CASSQAPNRDNAMEQYF. The DNA for the CDR3 is TGCGCCAGCAGCCAAGCCCCTAACAGGGATAATGCCATGGAGCAGTACTTC. The chain links TRBV4-1 to TRBJ2-7, with TRBD1 as a possible D gene (6 bases). The V end lost 1 base, the J end lost 7 bases, and 23 bases lay between the germline ends. The CDR3 spans 17 residues. CDR1 and CDR2 from the germline V gene are MGHRA and YSYEKL.

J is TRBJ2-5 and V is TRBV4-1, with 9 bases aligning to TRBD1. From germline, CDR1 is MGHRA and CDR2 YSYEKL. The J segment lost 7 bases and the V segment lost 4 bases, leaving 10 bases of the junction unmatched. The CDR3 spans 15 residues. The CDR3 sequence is CASSLRTGAFGTQYF. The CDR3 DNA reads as TGCGCCAGCAGCCTTCGGACAGGGGCTTTCGGGACCCAGTACTTC.

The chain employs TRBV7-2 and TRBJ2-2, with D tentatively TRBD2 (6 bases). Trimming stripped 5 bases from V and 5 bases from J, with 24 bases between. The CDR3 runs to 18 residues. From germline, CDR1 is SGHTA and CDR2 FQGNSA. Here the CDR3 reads CASSQRRFSRGGTGELFF. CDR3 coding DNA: TGTGCCAGCAGCCAGCGTCGATTTTCGCGAGGAGGGACCGGGGAGCTGTTTTTT.

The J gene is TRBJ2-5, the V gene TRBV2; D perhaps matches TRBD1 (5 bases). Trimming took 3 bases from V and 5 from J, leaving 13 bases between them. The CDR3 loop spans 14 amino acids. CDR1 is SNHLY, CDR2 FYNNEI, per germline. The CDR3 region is CASSEGPSRETQYF. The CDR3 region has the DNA TGTGCCAGCAGTGAGGGGCCCAGCAGGGAGACCCAGTACTTC.

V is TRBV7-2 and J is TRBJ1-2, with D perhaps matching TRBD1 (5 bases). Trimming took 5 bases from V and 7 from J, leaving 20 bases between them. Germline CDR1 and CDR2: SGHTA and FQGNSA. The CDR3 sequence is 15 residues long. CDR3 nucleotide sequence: TGTGCCAGCAGCGCAAGCATAGGAGGGGTTGTTGGCTACACCTTC. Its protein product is CASSASIGGVVGYTF.

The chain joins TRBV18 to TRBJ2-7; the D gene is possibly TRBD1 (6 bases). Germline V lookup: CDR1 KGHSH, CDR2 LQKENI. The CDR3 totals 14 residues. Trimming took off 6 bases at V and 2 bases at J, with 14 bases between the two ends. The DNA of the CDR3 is TGTGCCAGCTCTCACATCGACAGGCCCTACGAGCAGTACTTC. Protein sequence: CASSHIDRPYEQYF.

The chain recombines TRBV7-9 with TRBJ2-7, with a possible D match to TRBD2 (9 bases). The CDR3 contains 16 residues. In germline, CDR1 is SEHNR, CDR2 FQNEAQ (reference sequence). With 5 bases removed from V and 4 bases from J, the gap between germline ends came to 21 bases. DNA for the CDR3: TGTGCCAGCAGCGCGGGAGGGACAGGTAAAGGTTACGAGCAGTACTTC. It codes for CASSAGGTGKGYEQYF.

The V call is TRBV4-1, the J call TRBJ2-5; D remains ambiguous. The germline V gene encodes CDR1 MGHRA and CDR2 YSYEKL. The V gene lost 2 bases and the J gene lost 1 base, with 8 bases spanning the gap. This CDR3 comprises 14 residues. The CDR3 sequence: CASSQLGAQETQYF. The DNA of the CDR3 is TGCGCCAGCAGCCAACTTGGAGCCCAAGAGACCCAGTACTTC.

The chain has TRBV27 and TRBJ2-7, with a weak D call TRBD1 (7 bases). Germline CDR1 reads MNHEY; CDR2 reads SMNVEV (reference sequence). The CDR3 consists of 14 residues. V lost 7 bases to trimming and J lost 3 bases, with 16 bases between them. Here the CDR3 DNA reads TGTGCCAGCACCGAAAGACAGGGAGGCTACGAGCAGTACTTC. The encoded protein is CASTERQGGYEQYF.

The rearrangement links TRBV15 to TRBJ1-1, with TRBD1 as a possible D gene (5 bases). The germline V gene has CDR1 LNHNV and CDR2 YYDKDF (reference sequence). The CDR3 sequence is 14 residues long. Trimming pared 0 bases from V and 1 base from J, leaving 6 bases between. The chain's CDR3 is CATSRDRANTEAFF. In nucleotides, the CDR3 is TGTGCCACCAGCAGAGACAGGGCGAACACTGAAGCTTTCTTT.

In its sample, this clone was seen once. The CDR3 reads CASSVAVGGNGVAFF. DNA of the CDR3: TGTGCCAGCAGCGTAGCTGTAGGAGGGAACGGGGTAGCTTTCTTT. The V and J genes are TRBV9 and TRBJ1-1; D remains ambiguous. Deletions cut 0 bases from V and 10 bases from J, with 19 bases between. Germline assignment: CDR1 SGDLS and CDR2 YYNGEE. The length of the CDR3 is 15 residues.

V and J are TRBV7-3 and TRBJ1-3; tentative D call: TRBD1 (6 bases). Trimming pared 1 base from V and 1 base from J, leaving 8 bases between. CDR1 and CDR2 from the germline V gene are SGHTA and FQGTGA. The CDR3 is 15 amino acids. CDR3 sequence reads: CASSLIGGSGNTIYF. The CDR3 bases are TGTGCCAGCAGCTTAATAGGGGGTTCTGGAAACACCATATATTTT.

The CDR3 here is CASSVTPDRESNYGYTF. CDR3 sequence (DNA): TGTGCCAGCAGTGTCACCCCGGACAGGGAAAGTAACTATGGCTACACCTTC. The chain links TRBV2 to TRBJ1-2; 8 nucleotides align to TRBD1. CDR1 is SNHLY, CDR2 FYNNEI, per germline. There are 17 residues in the CDR3. V shed 4 bases, J shed 1 base, and the junction held 11 bases outside the gene matches.

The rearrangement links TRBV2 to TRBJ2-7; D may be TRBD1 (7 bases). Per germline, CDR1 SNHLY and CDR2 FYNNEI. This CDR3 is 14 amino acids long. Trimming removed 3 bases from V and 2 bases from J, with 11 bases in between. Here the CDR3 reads CASSEGGQPYEQYF. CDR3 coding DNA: TGTGCCAGCAGTGAGGGGGGACAGCCCTACGAGCAGTACTTC.

The CDR3 nucleotides are TGTGCCAGCAGCGTAGCGGAGGCTTGGGAGACCCAGTACTTC. Translating it yields CASSVAEAWETQYF. The genes are TRBV9 and TRBJ2-5; tentative D call: TRBD2 (5 bases). The germline gives CDR1 SGDLS, CDR2 YYNGEE. Between the trimmed V and J ends, which lost 0 bases and 5 bases, there was a span of 11 bases. The CDR3 spans 14 residues.

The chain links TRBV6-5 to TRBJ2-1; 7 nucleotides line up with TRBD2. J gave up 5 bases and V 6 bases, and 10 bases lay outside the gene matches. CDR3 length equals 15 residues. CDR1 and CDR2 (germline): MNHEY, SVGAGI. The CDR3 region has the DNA TGTGCCAGCAGGAGGGACTACTCACGTAACAATGAGCAGTTCTTC. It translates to CASRRDYSRNNEQFF.

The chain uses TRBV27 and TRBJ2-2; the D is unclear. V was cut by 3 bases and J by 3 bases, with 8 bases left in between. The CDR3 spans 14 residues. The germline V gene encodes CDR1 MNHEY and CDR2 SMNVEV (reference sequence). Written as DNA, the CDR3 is TGTGCCAGCAGTTTGGGCGCCTACACCGGGGAGCTGTTTTTT. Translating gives CASSLGAYTGELFF.

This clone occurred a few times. CDR3 sequence (DNA): TGTGCCAGCTTACTAGAGGCCAACACTGAAGCTTTCTTT. Translation gives CASLLEANTEAFF. The rearrangement joins TRBV18 to TRBJ1-1, with unresolved D. V lost 7 bases and J lost 2, with 11 bases in between. The CDR3 is 13 amino acids. Per germline, CDR1 KGHSH and CDR2 LQKENI.

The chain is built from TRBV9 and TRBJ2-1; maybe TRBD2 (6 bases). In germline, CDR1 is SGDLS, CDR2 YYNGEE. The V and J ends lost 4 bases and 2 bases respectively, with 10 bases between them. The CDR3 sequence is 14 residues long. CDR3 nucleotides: TGTGCCAGCAGCCGGGACTTACCCTACAATGAGCAGTTCTTC. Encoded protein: CASSRDLPYNEQFF.